A single sample is the source of the 21 T cell receptor beta chains below, sequenced in a study of blood T cell repertoires in COVID-19. The data were produced by immunoSEQ multiplex PCR, yet TCRdb's version contains in-frame clones alone and is incomplete. The table lists fewer than 500,000 clones, around 87% of them singletons. Specimen: PBMCs or T cells enriched from blood (not recorded which). These receptors came from a man aged 25 to 40 who had recovered from COVID-19.

The chain employs TRBV4-1 and TRBJ1-5; the D gene is possibly TRBD1 (5 bases). Germline V CDR1 and CDR2: MGHRA, YSYEKL. The CDR3 has 15 amino acids. Trimming shortened V by 0 bases and J by 6 bases, and 12 bases separated the two germline ends. In nucleotides, the CDR3 is TGCGCCAGCAGCCAAGATTGGGGGGTATTTCAGCCCCAGCATTTT. Translated, it gives CASSQDWGVFQPQHF.

This chain uses TRBV18 with TRBJ1-3, with 8 bases that match TRBD1. The CDR3 totals 16 residues. Unmatched junction bases numbered 11, after V lost 4 bases and J lost 6 bases. Germline V gene sequence: CDR1 KGHSH, CDR2 LQKENI. CDR3 residues: CASSHSGQGRLNTIYF. For the CDR3, the DNA is TGTGCCAGCTCACACAGCGGACAGGGTCGTTTAAACACCATATATTTT.

The count of this clone is one. The V and J genes are TRBV3-1 (or the pseudogene TRBV3-2) and TRBJ2-3; possibly TRBD2 for D (5 bases). The ends were cut back, 0 bases at V and 11 bases at J, with 12 bases in the middle. Germline values: CDR1 LGHDT, CDR2 YNNKEL (reference sequence). The CDR3 length is 13 residues. This chain's CDR3 is CASSQDQRARQYF. The CDR3 DNA follows: TGTGCCAGCAGCCAAGATCAGAGGGCAAGGCAGTATTTT.

The chain uses TRBV24-1 and TRBJ2-1; D is undetermined. Germline-derived CDR1 and CDR2 are KGHDR and SFDVKD. V dropped 3 bases and J dropped 4 bases, with 6 bases sitting between them. The CDR3 length is 13 residues. The CDR3: CATSDPGYNEQFF. The DNA of the CDR3 is TGTGCCACCAGTGATCCAGGTTACAATGAGCAGTTCTTC.

This sequence joins TRBV5-7 and TRBJ1-5; 9 bases fit TRBD1. TRBV5-7 is designated an ORF whose function remains uncertain. The V and J ends lost 4 bases and 5 bases, in that order; junction bases with no gene match: 19. The CDR3 totals 19 residues. This CDR3 is CASSQGLTGGAHGHQPQHF. The CDR3 DNA sequence: TGTGCCAGCAGCCAAGGACTGACAGGGGGGGCCCATGGTCATCAGCCCCAGCATTTT.

The chain couples TRBV29-1 to TRBJ1-2; no clear D gene. There are 11 residues in the CDR3. V lost 7 bases, J lost 8 bases, and 14 bases lay in between. CDR1 and CDR2 from the germline V gene are SQVTM and ANQGSEA. CDR3 sequence (DNA): TGCAGCGCCCCGGGTGCGCGGGGCTACACCTTC. Its protein product is CSAPGARGYTF.

The CDR3 coding sequence is TGCGCCAGCAGCCAAGATGCGGGGGCCCACTATGGCTACACCTTC. Amino acid sequence: CASSQDAGAHYGYTF. This chain connects TRBV4-3 to TRBJ1-2; TRBD1 might be the D (6 bases). The V end lost 0 bases, the J end lost 3 bases, and 11 bases lay between the germline ends. The germline CDR1 and CDR2 sequences are LGHNA and YSLEER. This CDR3 contains 15 residues.

J is TRBJ1-1 and V is TRBV5-4; the D is unclear. Trimming shortened V by 1 base and J by 11 bases, and 9 bases separated the two germline ends. This CDR3 spans 11 amino acids. In germline, CDR1 is SGHNT, CDR2 YYREEE (reference sequence). The CDR3 nucleotides are TGTGCCAGCAGCTTGTACTCTACGGCTTTCTTT. Its translation is CASSLYSTAFF. The entire variable domain, with the rest obtained from reference TRBV5-4 and TRBJ1-1, is as follows: ETGVTQSPTHLIKTRGQQVTLRCSSQSGHNTVSWYQQALGQGPQFIFQYYREEENGRGNFPPRFSGLQFPNYSSELNVNALELDDSALYLCASSLYSTAFFGQGTRLTVV.

The V gene is TRBV19, the J gene TRBJ2-3, with 9 nucleotides matching TRBD2. From germline, CDR1 is LNHDA and CDR2 SQIVND (reference sequence). CDR3 length: 13 residues. V lost 10 bases and J lost 4; bases outside the gene matches: 6. The CDR3, as DNA: TGTGCCACCCGACTAGCGGCTTCAGATACGCAGTATTTT. It codes for CATRLAASDTQYF.

The chain is built from TRBV5-1 and TRBJ2-5; 8 nucleotides match TRBD2. Germline CDR1 SGHRS, CDR2 YFSETQ. CDR3 length: 15 amino acids. Trimming at V came to 3 bases and at J to 2 bases, leaving 6 bases not matched to a gene. CDR3 nucleotides: TGCGCCAGCAGCTGGAGAACTAGCGGACAAGAGACCCAGTACTTC. Translation gives CASSWRTSGQETQYF.

This chain connects TRBV29-1 to TRBJ1-2, with D tentatively TRBD1 (5 bases). The length of the CDR3 is 11 residues. Trimming pared 5 bases from V and 4 bases from J, leaving 8 bases between. Germline V gene data show CDR1 as SQVTM and CDR2 as ANQGSEA. The CDR3 nucleotides are TGCAGCGTTTTCGACAGCTATGGCTACACCTTC. This codes for CSVFDSYGYTF. The entire variable domain, with the rest obtained from reference TRBV29-1 and TRBJ1-2, is as follows: SAVISQKPSRDICQRGTSLTIQCQVDSQVTMMFWYRQQPGQSLTLIATANQGSEATYESGFVIDKFPISRPNLTFSTLTVSNMSPEDSSIYLCSVFDSYGYTFGSGTRLTVV.

This sequence joins TRBV6-2 or TRBV6-3 and TRBJ1-1; the D is unclear. The CDR3 is made up of 14 amino acids. Per germline, CDR1 MNHEY and CDR2 SVGEGT. V was shortened by 4 bases and J by 0 bases, with 9 bases between the two germline ends. DNA for the CDR3: TGTGCCAGCAGTTGGGCAGGAATGAACACTGAAGCTTTCTTT. It specifies CASSWAGMNTEAFF.

The table lists this clone with a count of one. The V call is TRBV18, the J call TRBJ1-3; 7 bases are shared with TRBD1. This CDR3 is built from 15 residues. With V trimmed by 6 bases and J by 2 bases, 7 bases remained unmatched. The germline gives CDR1 KGHSH, CDR2 LQKENI. CDR3 sequence: CASSLTGEPGNTIYF. For the CDR3, the DNA is TGTGCCAGCTCCCTCACAGGGGAACCTGGAAACACCATATATTTT. The full variable domain, its missing parts supplied by reference TRBV18 and TRBJ1-3, is NAGVMQNPRHLVRRRGQEARLRCSPMKGHSHVYWYRQLPEEGLKFMVYLQKENIIDESGMPKERFSAEFPKEGPSILRIQQVVRGDSAAYFCASSLTGEPGNTIYFGEGSWLTVV.

This clone was picked up a small number of times. CDR3 amino acids: CASSLVGTANTQYF. The CDR3 region has the DNA TGTGCCAGCAGCTTAGTGGGCACAGCTAATACGCAGTATTTT. This sequence joins TRBV7-9 and TRBJ2-3; D unresolved. CDR3 size: 14 residues. The germline V and J ends were trimmed by 1 base and 7 bases, with 12 bases remaining between them. CDR1 is SEHNR, CDR2 FQNEAQ, per germline (reference sequence). The variable domain in full, completed from reference TRBV7-9 and TRBJ2-3, reads DTGVSQNPRHKITKRGQNVTFRCDPISEHNRLYWYRQTLGQGPEFLTYFQNEAQLEKSRLLSDRFSAERPKGSFSTLEIQRTEQGDSAMYLCASSLVGTANTQYFGPGTRLTVL.

J is TRBJ1-6 and V is TRBV3-1 (or the pseudogene TRBV3-2); D gene uncertain. The CDR3 covers 14 residues. CDR1 and CDR2 from the germline V gene are LGHDT and YNNKEL (reference sequence). V lost 3 bases, J lost 6 bases, and 9 bases lay in between. DNA of the CDR3: TGTGCCAGCAGCCAGACACAGACTAATTCACCCCTCCACTTT. Protein sequence: CASSQTQTNSPLHF.

This clone appeared once. The chain uses TRBV27 and TRBJ1-1; 7 bases line up with TRBD1. The junction had 14 bases not matched to a gene; V was cut back by 5 bases and J by 2 bases. Germline CDR1 reads MNHEY; CDR2 reads SMNVEV (reference sequence). CDR3 length: 17 residues. As DNA, the CDR3 is TGTGCCAGCAGTGGACGGGACAGTTGGCTCCGAAACACTGAAGCTTTCTTT. Protein product: CASSGRDSWLRNTEAFF.

The chain combines TRBV30 with TRBJ1-6, with 12 bases aligning to TRBD1. Germline V gene data show CDR1 as GTSNPN and CDR2 as SVGIG (reference sequence). With 2 bases clipped from V and 9 bases from J, the junction kept 17 bases outside the gene matches. The CDR3 totals 19 residues. The CDR3 DNA reads TGTGCCTGGAGTCAAAATCCGCCGTGGGACAGGGGGCATGGTTCACCCCTCCACTTT. It is translated as CAWSQNPPWDRGHGSPLHF.

The chain recombines TRBV19 with TRBJ1-6, with D possibly being TRBD1 (6 bases). This CDR3 has 13 amino acids. Trimming took off 10 bases at V and 2 bases at J, with 9 bases between the two ends. CDR1 is LNHDA, CDR2 SQIVND, per germline (reference sequence). CDR3 residues: CATRDTYNSPLHF. CDR3 nucleotides: TGTGCCACCCGGGACACCTATAATTCACCCCTCCACTTT.

The gene calls are TRBV5-1 and TRBJ1-4, with D perhaps TRBD1 (5 bases). V gave up 0 bases and J gave up 7 bases, with 16 bases separating them. Germline CDR1 SGHRS, CDR2 YFSETQ. The CDR3 totals 16 residues. CDR3 nucleotide sequence: TGCGCCAGCAGCTTGGATCAGGGAATAGTCGGTGAAAAACTGTTTTTT. It translates to CASSLDQGIVGEKLFF. The entire variable domain, with the rest obtained from reference TRBV5-1 and TRBJ1-4, is as follows: KAGVTQTPRYLIKTRGQQVTLSCSPISGHRSVSWYQQTPGQGLQFLFEYFSETQRNKGNFPGRFSGRQFSNSRSEMNVSTLELGDSALYLCASSLDQGIVGEKLFFGSGTQLSVL.

This chain joins TRBV9 and TRBJ2-7; tentatively, D is TRBD1 (6 bases). The CDR3 extends over 14 amino acids. CDR1 and CDR2 from the germline V gene are SGDLS and YYNGEE. V was trimmed by 2 bases and J by 7 bases, leaving 16 bases between them. CDR3 amino acids: CASSVTDRTTEQYF. CDR3 nucleotides: TGTGCCAGCAGCGTTACAGACAGGACAACAGAGCAGTACTTC.

V usage is TRBV7-9 and J usage is TRBJ2-1; D perhaps matches TRBD2 (5 bases). Deletions cut 4 bases from V and 5 bases from J, with 12 bases between. CDR3 length: 14 amino acids. Germline loops: CDR1 SEHNR, CDR2 FQNEAQ (reference sequence). CDR3 loop: CASSWAGVDNEQFF. As DNA, the CDR3 is TGTGCCAGCAGCTGGGCCGGGGTAGACAATGAGCAGTTCTTC.